The clone carrying this TCR beta chain has only a few counts. Its antigen is unknown. There are 14 residues in the CDR3. Germline assignment: CDR1 MNHEY and CDR2 SVGAGI. The V end lost 7 bases, the J end lost 3 bases, and 12 bases lay between the germline ends. This sample was taken from a study of T cell repertoires in cytomegalovirus infection. On the study more broadly: The study used recently identified HLA-C-restricted and well-studied HLA-B-restricted CMV epitopes. Matching HLA type and CMV infection were both indicated by public TCR beta signatures.

Study results and limitations: People with CMV and the relevant HLA were identified by cumulative public TCR beta family frequency.

TCRdb independently ran MiXCR on the reads; one entry per CDR3 protein. This table holds 650,000 to 900,000 distinct CDR3 sequences, about 29% found once. The TCR was taken from a human donor in good health (CMV status not recorded). Some clones in this sample may be carry-over from other donors' samples. The genes are TRBV6-5 and TRBJ1-4; maybe TRBD1 (5 bases). The sample in question was cultured CD8+ T cells from PBMCs, obtained from culture after CMV antigen stimulation. The DNA for the CDR3 is TGTGCCAGCACCACCGACAGACCTAATGAAAAACTGTTTTTT. Amino acids: CASTTDRPNEKLFF.